Listed here are 19 T cell receptor beta chains from one sample, sequenced in a study of T cells in women clearing cervical HPV infection. Clones were sequenced by immunoSEQ multiplex PCR, and TCRdb holds only the in-frame ones, with some missing. The sample table sets out some 37,000 clones. Sequenced: blood buffy coat. All receptors come from a woman between 18 and 69 years old with a cervical HPV16 infection that either progressed to CIN3+ or cleared (not recorded which).

As to this clone: The missing CDR3 end, 3 residues past where the read stops, is filled in from the germline J gene. The rearrangement uses TRBV19 and TRBJ2-7, with 7 bases identical to TRBD1. The length of the CDR3 is 14 residues. V lost 3 bases to trimming and J lost 1 base; unmatched junction nucleotides: 3. Germline-derived CDR1 and CDR2 are LNHDA and SQIVND (reference sequence). CDR3 DNA, as far as it was read: TGTGCCAGTAGTATGGGCAGGGGGTCCTACGAG. It encodes CASSMGRGSYE. The whole CDR3 sequence is CASSMGRGSYEQYF.

Points on this clone: The CDR3 is cut off 3 residues early in the read; its end comes from the germline J gene. V gene TRBV14 combines with J gene TRBJ1-2, with TRBD1 matching 11 bases. The V segment lost 1 base and the J segment 6 bases; nucleotides outside the gene matches: 4. Germline-derived CDR1 and CDR2 are SGHDN and FVKESK. The CDR3 consists of 15 residues. Partial CDR3 DNA: TGTGCCAGCAGCCAAGTAAGGACAGGGGGCCATGGC. This encodes CASSQVRTGGHG. The complete CDR3 sequence is CASSQVRTGGHGYTF.

A remark on this clone: The read is 3 residues too short to cover the CDR3 end, so that end is filled in from the germline J gene. This chain uses TRBV19 with TRBJ2-4, with 8 bases lining up with TRBD1. J lost 6 bases, V lost 5 bases, and 3 bases had no gene match. CDR1 is LNHDA and CDR2 is SQIVND in the germline V gene (reference sequence). The CDR3 contains 13 residues. Partial CDR3 DNA: TGTGCCAGTAGTCCAGACAGGGGAAACATT. Amino acid sequence: CASSPDRGNI. The CDR3 in its entirety is CASSPDRGNIQYF.

Comment on this clone: The read terminates 3 residues ahead of where the CDR3 ends, so the germline J gene completes it. The V call is TRBV7-9, the J call TRBJ1-2; D is ambiguous. Germline CDR1 is SEHNR and CDR2 is FQNEAQ (reference sequence). CDR3 length equals 12 residues. CDR3 bases read: TGTGCCAGCAGCCAAGAGTTCTACGGG. Translated, it gives CASSQEFYG. The entire CDR3 is CASSQEFYGYTF. Filled out from reference TRBV7-9 and TRBJ1-2, the complete variable domain reads DTGVSQNPRHKITKRGQNVTFRCDPISEHNRLYWYRQTLGQGPEFLTYFQNEAQLEKSRLLSDRFSAERPKGSFSTLEIQRTEQGDSAMYLCASSQEFYGYTFGSGTRLTVV.

Regarding this clone: The read gets to within 3 residues of the CDR3 end, and the germline J gene fills in the rest. The rearrangement uses TRBV7-9 and TRBJ2-7; 7 bases map to TRBD1. The CDR3 is made up of 13 amino acids. Germline V lookup: CDR1 SEHNR, CDR2 FQNEAQ (reference sequence). V was pared by 6 bases and J by 3 bases, with 5 bases of the junction left unmatched. This chain's CDR3 is CASRRGQGYEQYF. The CDR3 DNA, read in part, is TGTGCCAGCAGGAGGGGGCAGGGCTACGAG.

Concerning this clone: The sequence runs out 3 residues before the end of the CDR3; the remainder is reconstructed from the germline J gene. J is TRBJ2-7 and V is TRBV20-1; no clear D gene. Per germline, CDR1 DFQATT and CDR2 SNEGSKA (reference sequence). The CDR3 contains 14 residues. With 0 bases removed from V and 4 bases from J, the gap between germline ends came to 13 bases. The CDR3 sequence is CSARDWRGRYEQYF. CDR3 bases read: TGCAGTGCTAGAGATTGGCGCGGTAGGTACGAG.

With regard to this clone: The read ends 3 residues early relative to the CDR3; the germline J gene fills the gap. The rearrangement links TRBV23-1 to TRBJ2-2, with 9 positions matching TRBD1. TRBV23-1 is marked as an open reading frame, function uncertain. The CDR3 consists of 19 residues. The trim removed 2 bases at V and 6 bases at J, leaving 16 bases unmatched. Incomplete CDR3 DNA: TGCGCCAGCAGTCAAGTAGCACAGGGGGCCGCGCGGGACGCCGGGGAG. It translates to CASSQVAQGAARDAGE. The CDR3, in full, reads CASSQVAQGAARDAGELFF.

About this clone itself: The DNA ends 3 residues before the CDR3 does, and the rest of the CDR3 is filled in from the germline J gene. This chain joins TRBV4-1 and TRBJ1-3, with TRBD1 matching over 10 bases. The V gene end was trimmed by 5 bases and the J gene end by 2 bases; junction bases not matched to a gene: 12. The V gene's germline CDR1 is MGHRA and CDR2 YSYEKL. The CDR3 extends over 18 amino acids. The CDR3 here is CASSLRWDRGTAGNTIYF. The covered CDR3 bases are TGCGCCAGCAGCTTAAGGTGGGACAGGGGAACCGCTGGAAACACC.

Notes on this clone: The read falls 3 residues short of the CDR3 end, and the missing part is taken from the germline J gene. The chain combines TRBV7-9 with TRBJ1-2, with D possibly TRBD1 on 5 matching bases. With 8 bases removed from V and 0 bases from J, the gap between germline ends came to 16 bases. This CDR3 spans 15 amino acids. Per germline, CDR1 SEHNR and CDR2 FQNEAQ (reference sequence). The CDR3 loop is CASVGQNRPNYGYTF. CDR3 bases read: TGTGCCAGCGTGGGGCAGAATCGGCCTAACTATGGC.

Concerning this clone: The read stops 3 residues short of the end of the CDR3; the missing end is completed from the germline J gene. V is TRBV5-6 and J is TRBJ1-2; D is possibly TRBD1 (6 bases). The CDR3 has 15 residues. Trimming removed 4 bases from V and 5 bases from J, with 18 bases in between. The V gene's germline CDR1 is SGHDT and CDR2 YYEEEE. The chain's CDR3 is CASSLGQRSTYGYTF. CDR3 DNA (partial): TGTGCCAGCAGCCTCGGACAGAGATCCACTTATGGC.

In the case of this clone: The read terminates 3 residues ahead of where the CDR3 ends, so the germline J gene completes it. The chain carries TRBV30 and TRBJ1-2; possibly TRBD1 for D (5 bases). There are 15 residues in the CDR3. Germline loops: CDR1 GTSNPN, CDR2 SVGIG (reference sequence). The sequenced part of the CDR3 DNA is TGTGCCTGGAGTGTACAAGTCAGGGTGATCTACGAC. Its translation: CAWSVQVRVIYD. In full, the CDR3 is CAWSVQVRVIYDYTF.

Concerning this clone itself: Read coverage stops 3 residues before the CDR3 terminus; the germline J gene supplies the remainder. V gene TRBV20-1 combines with J gene TRBJ1-3; D perhaps matches TRBD1 (6 bases). V was shortened by 6 bases and J by 0 bases, with 18 bases between the two germline ends. CDR1 and CDR2 from the germline V gene are DFQATT and SNEGSKA (reference sequence). The length of the CDR3 is 16 residues. CDR3 loop: CSAPEGGSHSGNTIYF. The part of the CDR3 DNA that was read is TGCAGTGCCCCCGAGGGGGGGTCTCACTCTGGAAACACC.

The CDR3: CAAASSSGNTIYF. The sequenced part of the CDR3 DNA is TGTGCCGCGGCCTCGAGCTCTGGAAACACC. This sequence joins TRBV30 and TRBJ1-3; D is ambiguous. With the read ending 3 residues before the CDR3 end, the germline J gene is used to fill in that end. In germline, CDR1 is GTSNPN, CDR2 SVGIG (reference sequence). CDR3 size: 13 residues. V was clipped by 8 bases and J by 0 bases, with 11 bases between them.

In regard to this clone: The CDR3 end falls 3 residues outside the read, so it is completed with the germline J gene. The J gene is TRBJ1-4, the V gene TRBV19; 8 bases agree with TRBD1. The CDR3 has 13 amino acids. The V gene's germline CDR1 is LNHDA and CDR2 SQIVND (reference sequence). The ends lost 7 bases at V and 8 bases at J; junction bases unmatched: 6. The sequenced part of the CDR3 DNA is TGTGCCAGTAAAGACAGGGGAGGAGAAAAA. This gives the protein CASKDRGGEK. In full, the CDR3 is CASKDRGGEKLFF. The complete variable domain, with remaining parts taken from reference TRBV19 and TRBJ1-4, reads DGGITQSPKYLFRKEGQNVTLSCEQNLNHDAMYWYRQDPGQGLRLIYYSQIVNDFQKGDIAEGYSVSREKKESFPLTVTSAQKNPTAFYLCASKDRGGEKLFFGSGTQLSVL.

About this clone: The read stops 3 residues short of the end of the CDR3; the missing end is completed from the germline J gene. The V gene is TRBV6-2 or TRBV6-3, the J gene TRBJ2-5, with TRBD1 matching over 11 bases. Germline loops: CDR1 MNHEY, CDR2 SVGEGT. There are 14 residues in the CDR3. V was clipped by 6 bases and J by 2 bases; unmatched bases: 2. This CDR3 reads CASRWDRGQETQYF. The sequenced CDR3 bases are TGTGCCAGCAGATGGGACAGGGGGCAAGAGACC.

Regarding this clone: The missing CDR3 end, 3 residues past where the read stops, is filled in from the germline J gene. The chain combines TRBV7-9 with TRBJ2-7; D call uncertain. Germline V gene data show CDR1 as SEHNR and CDR2 as FQNEAQ (reference sequence). This CDR3 region has 14 residues. The ends were cut back, 3 bases at V and 3 bases at J, with 12 bases in the middle. The CDR3: CASSLGLADYEQYF. Partial CDR3 DNA: TGTGCCAGCAGCTTGGGTTTGGCGGACTACGAG.

The sequenced CDR3 bases are TGCGCCAGCAGTCCGGGACTAGCGGGGGCCTCCTACAATGAG. Translated: CASSPGLAGASYNE. The CDR3, in full, reads CASSPGLAGASYNEQFF. This rearrangement joins TRBV5-1 to TRBJ2-1; 14 bases agree with TRBD2. The CDR3 extends 3 residues past the end of the read, so its final part is completed from the germline J gene. CDR1 and CDR2 (germline): SGHRS, YFSETQ. Trimming removed 5 bases from V and 0 bases from J; junction bases left unmatched: 4. This CDR3 comprises 17 residues. The variable domain in full, completed from reference TRBV5-1 and TRBJ2-1, reads KAGVTQTPRYLIKTRGQQVTLSCSPISGHRSVSWYQQTPGQGLQFLFEYFSETQRNKGNFPGRFSGRQFSNSRSEMNVSTLELGDSALYLCASSPGLAGASYNEQFFGPGTRLTVL.

On this clone: The read falls 3 residues short of the CDR3 end, and the missing part is taken from the germline J gene. The V gene is TRBV20-1, the J gene TRBJ2-3; 8 bases agree with TRBD2. CDR3 length equals 14 residues. J gave up 6 bases and V 1 base, and 6 bases lay outside the gene matches. Germline V lookup: CDR1 DFQATT, CDR2 SNEGSKA (reference sequence). Partial CDR3 DNA: TGCAGTGCTAGAGCAGCGGGGGTGATGGATACG. This sequence encodes CSARAAGVMDT. The whole CDR3 is CSARAAGVMDTQYF.

Turning to this clone: From the germline J gene comes the end of the CDR3, since the read stops 3 residues before it. The chain is built from TRBV18 and TRBJ1-2, with TRBD1 matching over 10 bases. The length of the CDR3 is 16 residues. CDR1 is KGHSH, CDR2 LQKENI, per germline. The CDR3 loop is CASSPRDRGGTDTYTF. The covered CDR3 bases are TGTGCCAGCTCACCACGGGACAGGGGAGGCACAGATACC.